The next 25 T cell receptor beta chains were all read from a single sample in a study of T-cell reconstitution after alpha-beta-depleted transplantation in children. Molecular barcoding with unique molecular identifiers was used for the TCRbeta library. TCRdb re-called the PCR reads with MiXCR, one entry per CDR3 protein. Among some 440,000 distinct CDR3 sequences listed, 15% to 20% were seen once. Sequences were derived from PBMCs, mostly from graft donor cells, sampled 360 days after TCRalphabeta/CD19-depleted stem cell transplant. The source is a boy younger than two who had a stem cell transplant for Wiskott-Aldrich syndrome, so the T cells may come from the graft donor.

The chain couples TRBV12-3 or TRBV12-4 to TRBJ2-7; TRBD2 is a possible D gene (5 bases). This CDR3 spans 14 amino acids. The germline V and J ends were trimmed by 2 bases and 5 bases, with 13 bases remaining between them. In nucleotides, the CDR3 is TGTGCCAGCAGTTTAAGGTTTCTGGAGGACGAGCAGTACTTC. Its translation: CASSLRFLEDEQYF.

The rearrangement joins TRBV15 to TRBJ2-2; TRBD2 might be the D (6 bases). Trimming left V 5 bases short and J 5 bases short, with 18 bases between. Looked up from germline, CDR1 is LNHNV and CDR2 is YYDKDF (reference sequence). This CDR3 spans 16 amino acids. Here the CDR3 DNA reads TGTGCCACCAGCGCCCGGGGACTGGCGAGGACCGGGGAGCTGTTTTTT. Its protein is CATSARGLARTGELFF.

The genes are TRBV28 and TRBJ2-1; 11 bases are shared with TRBD2. This CDR3 is built from 16 residues. V lost 3 bases, J lost 5 bases, and 6 bases stayed unmatched. From germline, CDR1 is MDHEN and CDR2 SYDVKM. Here the CDR3 DNA reads TGTGCCAGCAGTTTGAGTAGCGGGGGGGGAAACAATGAGCAGTTCTTC. This codes for CASSLSSGGGNNEQFF.

This clonotype was observed a handful of times. The CDR3 DNA is TGTGCCAGCAGTTCCCGTTTAGGCGGGACAGGGGACGAGCAGTACTTC. Translated, it gives CASSSRLGGTGDEQYF. The chain is built from TRBV28 and TRBJ2-7; TRBD1 matches at 10 bases. V was clipped by 4 bases and J by 5 bases; unmatched bases: 11. This CDR3 comprises 16 residues. Per the germline V gene, CDR1 is MDHEN and CDR2 is SYDVKM.

CDR3 nucleotide sequence: TGTGCCAGCAGTTTAGCGAGGGGGGTGGCAGATACGCAGTATTTT. It codes for CASSLARGVADTQYF. The rearrangement uses TRBV12-3 or TRBV12-4 and TRBJ2-3; D is tentatively TRBD1 or TRBD2 (6 bases each). V shed 0 bases and J shed 4 bases, with 11 bases lying between them. The CDR3 spans 15 residues.

This rearrangement joins TRBV5-1 to TRBJ2-7; weak D call: TRBD2 (6 bases). V lost 0 bases to trimming and J lost 2 bases, with 15 bases between them. This CDR3 comprises 16 residues. Germline V lookup: CDR1 SGHRS, CDR2 YFSETQ. CDR3 region: CASSLDLGGTPYEQYF. Here the CDR3 DNA reads TGCGCCAGCAGCTTGGACCTTGGCGGGACTCCCTACGAGCAGTACTTC.

V is TRBV11-2 and J is TRBJ2-2; the D gene could be TRBD1 or TRBD2 (6 bases each). The germline V gene has CDR1 SGHAT and CDR2 FQNNGV. Trimming shortened V by 6 bases and J by 2 bases, and 22 bases separated the two germline ends. The CDR3 covers 18 residues. In nucleotides, the CDR3 is TGTGCCAGCAGTCTTAGAACCCTCGGGGGCCCTAACACCGGGGAGCTGTTTTTT. Translating gives CASSLRTLGGPNTGELFF.

This clonotype was detected only a few times. The rearrangement links TRBV13 to TRBJ2-3; 13 bases fit TRBD2. CDR1 PRHDT and CDR2 FYEKMQ come from the germline V gene (reference sequence). J lost 3 bases, V lost 5 bases, and 11 bases had no gene match. This CDR3 region has 18 residues. The CDR3 here is CASSAGLAGVSGTDTQYF. Written as DNA, the CDR3 is TGTGCCAGCAGCGCCGGACTAGCGGGAGTTAGTGGGACAGATACGCAGTATTTT.

This chain links TRBV7-9 with TRBJ2-7, with D perhaps TRBD2 (6 bases). Trimming removed 2 bases at V and 5 bases at J, with 10 bases between. Germline V gene sequence: CDR1 SEHNR, CDR2 FQNEAQ (reference sequence). The CDR3 runs to 13 residues. The CDR3 DNA follows: TGTGCCAGCAGCTTAAGTGCGGGGAACGAGCAGTACTTC. It codes for CASSLSAGNEQYF.

This clonotype appeared many times. The chain links TRBV5-1 to TRBJ2-2, with 9 bases lining up with TRBD2. The J segment lost 4 bases and the V segment lost 1 base, leaving 8 bases of the junction unmatched. The germline V gene encodes CDR1 SGHRS and CDR2 YFSETQ. The length of the CDR3 is 17 residues. In DNA form, the CDR3 reads TGCGCCAGCAGCTTGCCCCCAGCGGGGGGCCTCACCGGGGAGCTGTTTTTT. Its protein is CASSLPPAGGLTGELFF.

This chain joins TRBV11-2 and TRBJ2-5; D possibly corresponds to TRBD1 (6 bases). Germline V gene lookup returns CDR1 SGHAT and CDR2 FQNNGV. The V end lost 5 bases, the J end lost 0 bases, and 13 bases lay between the germline ends. CDR3 length equals 15 residues. The CDR3 nucleotides read TGTGCCAGCAGCCAACTTCAGGGGTACCAAGAGACCCAGTACTTC. Translating it yields CASSQLQGYQETQYF.

The J gene is TRBJ2-1, the V gene TRBV24-1, with 8 bases lining up with TRBD2. The CDR3 has 15 residues. After removal of 5 bases from V and 4 bases from J, the junction contained 6 bases not matched to a gene. Looked up from germline, CDR1 is KGHDR and CDR2 is SFDVKD. The CDR3: CATSGYGRGYNEQFF. The CDR3 nucleotides are TGTGCCACCAGTGGATACGGGAGGGGTTACAATGAGCAGTTCTTC.

V is TRBV6-1 and J is TRBJ1-1; 10 bases line up with TRBD1. Trimming cost V 7 bases and J 0 bases; bases outside gene matches: 8. CDR3 length equals 16 residues. Germline values: CDR1 MNHNS, CDR2 SASEGT. The CDR3 DNA is TGTGCCAGCAAAAAGTGGGACAGGGGTATGAACACTGAAGCTTTCTTT. Translated: CASKKWDRGMNTEAFF.

This sequence joins TRBV4-3 and TRBJ1-1; TRBD1 matches at 8 bases. From germline, CDR1 is LGHNA and CDR2 YSLEER. The CDR3 runs to 15 residues. Trimming at V came to 5 bases and at J to 5 bases, leaving 10 bases not matched to a gene. The CDR3 DNA reads TGCGCCAGCAGCTCTCAGGGGGCCGGGAAGACTGAAGCTTTCTTT. Translation: CASSSQGAGKTEAFF.

The sample holds many counts of this clonotype. This chain links TRBV29-1 with TRBJ2-7, with D possibly TRBD2 on 7 matching bases. The germline V gene has CDR1 SQVTM and CDR2 ANQGSEA. The CDR3 sequence is 13 residues long. The V end was cut by 3 bases, the J end by 0 bases, with 9 bases between. Here the CDR3 reads CSVEGGPSYEQYF. The CDR3 nucleotides read TGCAGCGTTGAGGGGGGGCCCTCCTACGAGCAGTACTTC.

This clonotype turned up a few times. The chain joins TRBV27 to TRBJ1-6, with D possibly being TRBD1 (6 bases). This CDR3 is 14 amino acids long. Germline CDR1 and CDR2: MNHEY and SMNVEV (reference sequence). Between the trimmed V and J ends, which lost 4 bases and 6 bases, there was a span of 10 bases. The CDR3 bases are TGTGCCAGCAGTTGGGGGGGCCTTAATTCACCCCTCCACTTT. As protein: CASSWGGLNSPLHF.

This clonotype was detected a few times. The chain has TRBV27 and TRBJ2-1; D is unclear. The CDR3 spans 15 residues. V was pared by 3 bases and J by 0 bases, with 9 bases between. Germline CDR1 is MNHEY and CDR2 is SMNVEV (reference sequence). The CDR3 DNA follows: TGTGCCAGCAGTTTTTGGGGAACCTCCTACAATGAGCAGTTCTTC. This gives the protein CASSFWGTSYNEQFF.

This clonotype was seen a few times. CDR3 residues: CASSLGTGFRNEQFF. The CDR3 nucleotides are TGTGCCAGCAGCCTTGGGACAGGGTTTCGGAATGAGCAGTTCTTC. The rearrangement joins TRBV3-1 to TRBJ2-1; TRBD1 aligns across 9 bases. The CDR3 spans 15 residues. The ends lost 4 bases at V and 7 bases at J; junction bases unmatched: 8. Germline V gives CDR1 LGHDT, CDR2 YNNKEL (reference sequence).

This clonotype came up a few times. The chain couples TRBV10-3 to TRBJ2-7, with 11 bases aligning to TRBD2. Unmatched junction bases numbered 7, after V lost 10 bases and J lost 2 bases. From germline, CDR1 is ENHRY and CDR2 SYGVKD. The CDR3 sequence is 14 residues long. The DNA for the CDR3 is TGTGCCACCCGGCAGACTAGCGGGGCCTACGAGCAGTACTTC. Translated, it gives CATRQTSGAYEQYF.

The V gene is TRBV25-1, the J gene TRBJ1-5, with 7 bases matching TRBD1. The CDR3 has 16 residues. V lost 3 bases to trimming and J lost 4 bases; unmatched junction nucleotides: 9. Germline V gives CDR1 MGHDK, CDR2 SYGVNS. The DNA of the CDR3 is TGTGCCAGCAGTGAGGCGACAGGGTTATCAAATCAGCCCCAGCATTTT. Amino acid sequence: CASSEATGLSNQPQHF.

The chain is built from TRBV6-5 and TRBJ1-1; the D gene is possibly TRBD1 (6 bases). Germline-derived CDR1 and CDR2 are MNHEY and SVGAGI. There are 16 residues in the CDR3. With 0 bases removed from V and 5 bases from J, the gap between germline ends came to 16 bases. CDR3 nucleotides: TGTGCCAGCAGTTACTCATCGGGGGGCGCAAGGACTGAAGCTTTCTTT. Translation: CASSYSSGGARTEAFF.

This clonotype has just a few counts. This chain connects TRBV12-3 or TRBV12-4 to TRBJ2-3; 9 bases map to TRBD2. V was pared by 5 bases and J by 5 bases, with 14 bases of the junction left unmatched. CDR3 length equals 17 residues. The CDR3 nucleotides read TGTGCCAGCAGTCTTCGCGGGGGGGCCGGCTCAAGAGATACGCAGTATTTT. Amino acid sequence: CASSLRGGAGSRDTQYF.

This clonotype was counted between two and nine times. This sequence joins TRBV12-3 or TRBV12-4 and TRBJ2-1; no firm D call. V shed 9 bases and J shed 2 bases, with 14 bases lying between them. The length of the CDR3 is 14 residues. In DNA form, the CDR3 reads TGTGCCAGTAGACCATTTGGGGCCTACAATGAGCAGTTCTTC. Its protein product is CASRPFGAYNEQFF.

The chain carries TRBV2 and TRBJ1-2; D remains unclear. The CDR3 sequence is 14 residues long. V was trimmed by 2 bases and J by 4 bases, leaving 11 bases between them. The V gene's germline CDR1 is SNHLY and CDR2 FYNNEI. For the CDR3, the DNA is TGTGCCAGCAGTGAATTGGTCCCAGGCTATGGCTACACCTTC. Translating it yields CASSELVPGYGYTF.

The rearrangement joins TRBV12-3 or TRBV12-4 to TRBJ2-5; D perhaps matches TRBD2 (5 bases). This CDR3 has 14 amino acids. Trimming pared 3 bases from V and 5 bases from J, leaving 13 bases between. CDR3 loop: CASSFGNRRETQYF. CDR3 DNA: TGTGCCAGCAGTTTCGGGAATAGGAGGGAGACCCAGTACTTC.